This T cell receptor beta chain is drawn from a study of CD8+ T cells in alopecia areata. For the study at large: Treated patients received oral tofacitinib, 5 to 10 mg twice daily. Patients took tofacitinib for 6 to 18 months, followed by 6 drug-free months.

The CDR3 loop spans 16 amino acids. Germline lookup yields CDR1 SGHRS and CDR2 YFSETQ. The V and J ends lost 0 bases and 0 bases, in that order; junction bases with no gene match: 0. The sequencing template was cDNA reverse transcribed from extracted RNA. TCRdb keeps only in-frame clones here, not all; method: immunoSEQ multiplex PCR. The data hold roughly 130,000 clones, with roughly 58% observed a single time. Sampling of alopecia areata patients yielded lesional scalp punch biopsies as well as peripheral blood. A FACSAria was used to sort CD4+ and CD8+ T cells. These cells came from PBMCs. This specimen consisted of CD4+ T cells sorted from blood, obtained at week 0. The source of this sequence is a human donor with alopecia areata. The rearrangement joins TRBV5-1 to TRBJ2-2; 9 nucleotides match TRBD2. The CDR3 region is CASSLGLAANTGELFF. The CDR3, as DNA: TGCGCCAGCAGCTTGGGACTAGCGGCGAACACCGGGGAGCTGTTTTTT.